The present TCR beta chain was sequenced within a study of radiation and T cells in renal cell carcinoma. Time point described: blood 2 weeks post-SBRT. Treatment defined: 15 Gy SBRT to primary tumor, nephrectomy 4 weeks later. Clones were sequenced by immunoSEQ multiplex PCR, and TCRdb holds only the in-frame ones, with some missing. The table includes just under 80,000 clones, approximately 83% detected once. This CDR3 comprises 12 residues. Germline assignment: CDR1 SGHTA and CDR2 FQGNSA. V was clipped by 5 bases and J by 4 bases, with 9 bases between them. This sample comprised blood, obtained from a patient whose treatment included radiotherapy and nephrectomy. This sequence originates from a woman aged 45 to 65 with renal cell carcinoma. The chain links TRBV7-2 to TRBJ2-7; D is ambiguous. The CDR3 here is CASSGNGYEQYF. In nucleotides, the CDR3 is TGTGCCAGCAGCGGGAATGGGTACGAGCAGTACTTC.